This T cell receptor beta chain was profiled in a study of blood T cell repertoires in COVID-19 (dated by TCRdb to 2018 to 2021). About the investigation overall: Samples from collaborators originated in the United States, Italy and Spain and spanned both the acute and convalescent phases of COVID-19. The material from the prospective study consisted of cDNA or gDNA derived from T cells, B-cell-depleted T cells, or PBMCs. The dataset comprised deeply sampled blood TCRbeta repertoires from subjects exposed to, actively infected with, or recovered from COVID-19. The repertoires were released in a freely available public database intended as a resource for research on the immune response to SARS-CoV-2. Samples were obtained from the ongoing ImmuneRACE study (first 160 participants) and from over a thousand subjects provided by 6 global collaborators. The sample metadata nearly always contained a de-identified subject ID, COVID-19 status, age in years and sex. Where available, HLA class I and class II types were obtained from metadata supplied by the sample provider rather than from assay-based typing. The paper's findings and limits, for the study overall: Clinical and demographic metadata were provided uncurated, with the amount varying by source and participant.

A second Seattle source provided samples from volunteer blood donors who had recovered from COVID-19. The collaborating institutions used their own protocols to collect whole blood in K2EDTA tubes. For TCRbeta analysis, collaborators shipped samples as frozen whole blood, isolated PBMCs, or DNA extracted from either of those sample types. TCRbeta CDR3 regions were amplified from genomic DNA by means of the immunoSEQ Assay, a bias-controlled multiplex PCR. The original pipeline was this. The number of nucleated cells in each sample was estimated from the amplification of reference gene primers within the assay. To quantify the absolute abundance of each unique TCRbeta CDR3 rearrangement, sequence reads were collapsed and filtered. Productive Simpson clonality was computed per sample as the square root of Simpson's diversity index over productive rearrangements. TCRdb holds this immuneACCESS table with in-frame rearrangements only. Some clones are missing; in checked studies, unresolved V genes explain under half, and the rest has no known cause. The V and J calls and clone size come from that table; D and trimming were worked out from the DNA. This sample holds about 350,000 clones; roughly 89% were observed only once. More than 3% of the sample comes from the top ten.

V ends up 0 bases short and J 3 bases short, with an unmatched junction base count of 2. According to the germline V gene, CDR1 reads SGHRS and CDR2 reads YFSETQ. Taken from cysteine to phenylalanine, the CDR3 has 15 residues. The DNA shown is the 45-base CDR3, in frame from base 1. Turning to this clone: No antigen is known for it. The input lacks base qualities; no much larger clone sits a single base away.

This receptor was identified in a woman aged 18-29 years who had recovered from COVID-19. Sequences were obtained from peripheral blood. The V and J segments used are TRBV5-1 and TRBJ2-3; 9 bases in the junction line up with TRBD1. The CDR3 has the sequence CASSLGDRVTDTQYF. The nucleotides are TGCGCCAGCAGCTTGGGGGACAGGGTTACAGATACGCAGTATTTT.